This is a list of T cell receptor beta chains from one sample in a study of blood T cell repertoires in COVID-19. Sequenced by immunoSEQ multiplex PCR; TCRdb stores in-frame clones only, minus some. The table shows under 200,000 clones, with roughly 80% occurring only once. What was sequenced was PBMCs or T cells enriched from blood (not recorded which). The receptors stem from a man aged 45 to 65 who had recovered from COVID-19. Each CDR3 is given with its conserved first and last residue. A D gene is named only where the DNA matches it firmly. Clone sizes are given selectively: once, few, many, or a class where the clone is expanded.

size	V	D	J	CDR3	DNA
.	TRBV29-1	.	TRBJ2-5	CSVGGREETQYF	TGCAGCGTAGGAGGAAGAGAAGAGACCCAGTACTTC
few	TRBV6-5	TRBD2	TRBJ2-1	CATEDPGTTNEQFF	TGTGCCACCGAAGACCCCGGGACTACCAATGAGCAGTTCTTC
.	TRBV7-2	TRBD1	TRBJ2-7	CASSSDQGAGYEQYF	TGTGCCAGCAGCTCGGACCAGGGGGCGGGGTACGAGCAGTACTTC
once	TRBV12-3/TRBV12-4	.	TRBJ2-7	CASSFHREGEQYF	TGTGCCAGCAGTTTCCACAGGGAAGGCGAGCAGTACTTC
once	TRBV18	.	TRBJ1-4	CASSPPGEGHEKLFF	TGTGCCAGCTCACCACCCGGGGAGGGACATGAAAAACTGTTTTTT
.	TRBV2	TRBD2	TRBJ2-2	CASSEPGSGGPNTGELFF	TGTGCCAGCAGTGAGCCAGGGAGCGGGGGCCCGAACACCGGGGAGCTGTTTTTT
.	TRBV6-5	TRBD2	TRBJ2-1	CASNALADNEQFF	TGTGCCAGCAACGCACTAGCGGACAATGAGCAGTTCTTC
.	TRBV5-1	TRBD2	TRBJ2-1	CASSPREAGVRNEQFF	TGCGCCAGCAGCCCGAGGGAGGCGGGAGTTCGTAATGAGCAGTTCTTC
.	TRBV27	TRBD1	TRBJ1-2	CASSLFPAQGAGGYTF	TGTGCCAGCAGTTTGTTTCCAGCCCAGGGGGCGGGTGGCTACACCTTC
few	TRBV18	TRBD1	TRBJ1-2	CASSPTQGVYGYTF	TGTGCCAGCTCACCAACACAGGGGGTCTATGGCTACACCTTC
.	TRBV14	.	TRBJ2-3	CASSQSGADTQYF	TGTGCCAGCAGCCAAAGTGGAGCAGATACGCAGTATTTT
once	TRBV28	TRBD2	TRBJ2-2	CASSPGLAGAPTGELFF	TGTGCCAGCAGCCCGGGACTAGCGGGGGCCCCCACCGGGGAGCTGTTTTTT
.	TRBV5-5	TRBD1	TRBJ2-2	CASSGRDRGVGTGELFF	TGTGCCAGCAGCGGGCGGGACAGGGGAGTGGGCACCGGGGAGCTGTTTTTT
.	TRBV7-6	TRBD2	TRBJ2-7	CASSSHLPGLAGPKYEQYF	TGTGCCAGCAGCTCCCATCTACCGGGACTAGCGGGACCTAAATACGAGCAGTACTTC
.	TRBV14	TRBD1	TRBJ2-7	CASSRIGQGLYEQYF	TGTGCCAGCAGTCGAATAGGACAGGGTTTGTACGAGCAGTACTTC
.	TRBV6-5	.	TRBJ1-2	CATAKGGYGYTF	TGTGCCACTGCGAAAGGCGGCTATGGCTACACCTTC
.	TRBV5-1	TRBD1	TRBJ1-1	CASSLEGTDLNTEAFF	TGCGCCAGCAGCTTGGAAGGGACAGATCTGAACACTGAAGCTTTCTTT
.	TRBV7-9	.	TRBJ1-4	CASSLGGFNEKLFF	TGTGCCAGCAGCTTAGGCGGCTTTAATGAAAAACTGTTTTTT
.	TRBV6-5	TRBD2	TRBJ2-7	CASSYFPSGSGNEQYF	TGTGCCAGCAGTTACTTCCCTAGCGGGAGTGGCAACGAGCAGTACTTC
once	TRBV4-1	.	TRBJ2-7	CASSRTQALPSSYEQYF	TGCGCCAGCAGTCGAACGCAGGCCCTGCCAAGCTCCTACGAGCAGTACTTC
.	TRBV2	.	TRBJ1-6	CASTVFLSYNSPLHF	TGTGCCAGCACAGTATTTCTCTCCTATAATTCACCCCTCCACTTT
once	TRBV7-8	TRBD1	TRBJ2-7	CASSLGGQASYEQYF	TGTGCCAGCAGCTTAGGGGGACAGGCTTCCTACGAGCAGTACTTC
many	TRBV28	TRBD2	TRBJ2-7	CASSRNPGLAGAYEQYF	TGTGCCAGCAGTCGAAATCCCGGACTAGCGGGAGCCTACGAGCAGTACTTC
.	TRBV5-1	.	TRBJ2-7	CASSSLMASYEQYF	TGCGCCAGCAGCTCCTTAATGGCCTCCTACGAGCAGTACTTC
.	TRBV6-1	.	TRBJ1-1	CASSETTRITF	TGTGCCAGCAGTGAAACCACCAGGATCACCTTT
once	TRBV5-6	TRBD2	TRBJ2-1	CASSSEREGLYNEQFF	TGTGCCAGCAGCTCAGAGCGGGAGGGCCTGTACAATGAGCAGTTCTTC
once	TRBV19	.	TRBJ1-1	CASSISGVNTEAFF	TGTGCCAGTAGTATTTCGGGGGTGAACACTGAAGCTTTCTTT